The 15 T cell receptor beta chains listed next were all sequenced from one sample in a study of blood T cell repertoires in COVID-19. The repertoire was sequenced with immunoSEQ multiplex PCR; TCRdb's copy has only in-frame clones and lacks some. The sample records about 55,000 clones, 80% to 90% being singletons. The sample comprised peripheral blood. These receptors were collected from a man aged 70 or older with acute or convalescent COVID-19.

J is TRBJ2-5 and V is TRBV28; D is unclear. Germline CDR1 and CDR2: MDHEN and SYDVKM. Trimming shortened V by 6 bases and J by 9 bases, and 11 bases separated the two germline ends. The CDR3 has 11 residues. The CDR3 region is CASSLHRAQYF. The CDR3 bases are TGTGCCAGCAGCCTCCATCGGGCCCAGTACTTC.

The chain combines TRBV2 with TRBJ2-7, with D possibly TRBD2 on 6 matching bases. CDR3 length equals 14 residues. Per the germline V gene, CDR1 is SNHLY and CDR2 is FYNNEI. The germline V and J ends were trimmed by 6 bases and 4 bases, with 16 bases remaining between them. This CDR3 reads CASRRDGGQYEQYF. CDR3 bases: TGTGCCAGCAGGCGGGACGGAGGCCAATACGAGCAGTACTTC. The full variable domain, its missing parts supplied by reference TRBV2 and TRBJ2-7, is EPEVTQTPSHQVTQMGQEVILRCVPISNHLYFYWYRQILGQKVEFLVSFYNNEISEKSEIFDDQFSVERPDGSNFTLKIRSTKLEDSAMYFCASRRDGGQYEQYFGPGTRLTVT.

V is TRBV5-4 and J is TRBJ1-1; D possibly corresponds to TRBD1 (6 bases). The CDR3 runs 14 residues. V gave up 3 bases and J gave up 3 bases, with 12 bases separating them. The germline CDR1 and CDR2 sequences are SGHNT and YYREEE (reference sequence). Here the CDR3 reads CASSYQGRDTEAFF. CDR3 DNA: TGTGCCAGCAGCTACCAGGGGAGGGACACTGAAGCTTTCTTT.

This chain joins TRBV6-2 or TRBV6-3 and TRBJ2-7; a weak D match, TRBD2 (5 bases). The CDR3 has 12 amino acids. The germline V gene has CDR1 MNHEY and CDR2 SVGEGT. V was clipped by 5 bases and J by 3 bases, with 8 bases between them. This chain's CDR3 is CASSRTYYEQYF. The CDR3 nucleotides are TGTGCCAGCAGTAGGACTTACTACGAGCAGTACTTC.

The chain uses TRBV6-5 and TRBJ1-2; 11 bases are shared with TRBD1. CDR3 length: 15 residues. The ends lost 4 bases at V and 6 bases at J; junction bases unmatched: 7. CDR1 and CDR2 from the germline V gene are MNHEY and SVGAGI. The CDR3: CASSWGQGGRDGYTF. The CDR3 region has the DNA TGTGCCAGCAGTTGGGGACAGGGGGGACGAGATGGCTACACCTTC.

The chain combines TRBV7-9 with TRBJ2-1; 7 bases are a match to TRBD1. This CDR3 contains 15 residues. Trimming cost V 5 bases and J 2 bases; bases outside gene matches: 6. Germline CDR1 and CDR2: SEHNR and FQNEAQ (reference sequence). The CDR3 coding sequence is TGTGCCAGCAGCCCCAGGGGGAACACCTACAATGAGCAGTTCTTC. Translating gives CASSPRGNTYNEQFF. The full variable domain, rest sourced from reference TRBV7-9 and TRBJ2-1, is DTGVSQNPRHKITKRGQNVTFRCDPISEHNRLYWYRQTLGQGPEFLTYFQNEAQLEKSRLLSDRFSAERPKGSFSTLEIQRTEQGDSAMYLCASSPRGNTYNEQFFGPGTRLTVL.

This chain links TRBV18 with TRBJ1-2; 9 positions match TRBD1. This CDR3 spans 15 amino acids. V shed 3 bases, J shed 4 bases, and the junction held 6 bases outside the gene matches. Germline V lookup: CDR1 KGHSH, CDR2 LQKENI. In DNA form, the CDR3 reads TGTGCCAGCTCACCTGCGGGACAGGGTGCCTATGGCTACACCTTC. It is translated as CASSPAGQGAYGYTF.

This sequence joins TRBV7-2 and TRBJ2-7, with D perhaps matching TRBD1 (6 bases). The CDR3 totals 13 residues. Per the germline V gene, CDR1 is SGHTA and CDR2 is FQGNSA. The V and J ends lost 4 bases and 2 bases respectively, with 9 bases between them. The CDR3 DNA reads as TGTGCCAGCAGCTCTAGGGACACCTACGAGCAGTACGTC. Protein product: CASSSRDTYEQYV.

The gene calls are TRBV11-2 and TRBJ2-5; TRBD2 aligns across 12 bases. The CDR3 covers 16 residues. CDR1 is SGHAT and CDR2 is FQNNGV in the germline V gene. Losses at the gene ends were 5 bases for V and 4 bases for J; bases not matched to a gene: 8. Here the CDR3 DNA reads TGTGCCAGCAGCACCCAGACTAGCGGGAGCGCAGAGACCCAGTACTTC. It codes for CASSTQTSGSAETQYF.

The chain combines TRBV2 with TRBJ2-3; 15 nucleotides match TRBD2. Trimming at V came to 6 bases and at J to 6 bases, leaving 4 bases not matched to a gene. The CDR3 runs 15 residues. Looked up from germline, CDR1 is SNHLY and CDR2 is FYNNEI. The CDR3 is CASSDGLAGGDTQYF. Written as DNA, the CDR3 is TGTGCCAGCAGCGACGGACTAGCGGGGGGGGATACGCAGTATTTT.

The V call is TRBV11-2, the J call TRBJ2-1; the match to TRBD2 covers 8 bases. The CDR3 runs to 12 residues. With V trimmed by 5 bases and J by 15 bases, 9 bases remained unmatched. Per the germline V gene, CDR1 is SGHAT and CDR2 is FQNNGV. The DNA for the CDR3 is TGTGCCAGCAGCCCCGGGGGGGGGACTCGGTTCTTC. Its protein product is CASSPGGGTRFF. The full variable domain, rest sourced from reference TRBV11-2 and TRBJ2-1, is EAGVAQSPRYKIIEKRQSVAFWCNPISGHATLYWYQQILGQGPKLLIQFQNNGVVDDSQLPKDRFSAERLKGVDSTLKIQPAKLEDSAVYLCASSPGGGTRFFGPGTRLTVL.

The J gene is TRBJ2-7, the V gene TRBV29-1; 8 bases agree with TRBD1. The germline gives CDR1 SQVTM, CDR2 ANQGSEA. The CDR3 totals 12 residues. J lost 4 bases, V lost 6 bases, and 5 bases had no gene match. This chain's CDR3 is CSVGRGQYEQYF. The CDR3, as DNA: TGCAGCGTAGGCAGGGGGCAGTACGAGCAGTACTTC.

This rearrangement joins TRBV7-2 to TRBJ2-1; D uncertain. Germline V CDR1 and CDR2: SGHTA, FQGNSA. The V end was cut by 0 bases, the J end by 2 bases, with 2 bases between. The CDR3 contains 13 residues. The CDR3 region has the DNA TGTGCCAGCAGCTTAGCCACCTACAATGAGCAGTTCTTC. This encodes CASSLATYNEQFF.

This clone was seen a single time. The chain is built from TRBV7-2 and TRBJ1-2, with 7 bases fitting TRBD1. CDR1 is SGHTA, CDR2 FQGNSA, per germline. V lost 5 bases and J lost 4; bases outside the gene matches: 7. The CDR3 is made up of 14 amino acids. Here the CDR3 reads CASSLDRATYGYTF. The CDR3, as DNA: TGTGCCAGCAGCCTCGACAGGGCCACCTATGGCTACACCTTC.

This chain uses TRBV11-2 with TRBJ2-1; 10 positions match TRBD1. V lost 5 bases to trimming and J lost 0 bases; unmatched junction nucleotides: 13. The CDR3 loop spans 19 amino acids. Germline CDR1 and CDR2: SGHAT and FQNNGV. The CDR3 nucleotides are TGTGCCAGCAGCGCAGGTTGGGTCCGGACAGGGGGCTCCTACAATGAGCAGTTCTTC. Protein sequence: CASSAGWVRTGGSYNEQFF.